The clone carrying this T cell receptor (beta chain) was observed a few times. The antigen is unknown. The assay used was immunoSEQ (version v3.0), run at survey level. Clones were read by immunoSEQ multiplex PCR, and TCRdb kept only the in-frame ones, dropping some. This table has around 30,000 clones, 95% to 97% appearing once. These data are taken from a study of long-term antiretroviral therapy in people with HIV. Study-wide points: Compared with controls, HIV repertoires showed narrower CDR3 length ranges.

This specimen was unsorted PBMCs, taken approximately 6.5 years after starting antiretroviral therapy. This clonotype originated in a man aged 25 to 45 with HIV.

CDR3 nucleotide sequence: TGTGCCAGCAGTGAACGGAGAACGAACACTGAAGCTTTCTTT. The encoded protein is CASSERRTNTEAFF. V gene TRBV6-1 combines with J gene TRBJ1-1; D remains ambiguous. The CDR3 extends over 14 amino acids. Germline assignment: CDR1 MNHNS and CDR2 SASEGT. V dropped 2 bases and J dropped 1 base, with 8 bases sitting between them.